The clone carrying this T cell receptor beta chain has ten or more counts. Its target is not known. Likely a read error: the CDR3 ends without its conserved phenylalanine or tryptophan. TCRdb redid the calling of the 5' RACE reads with MiXCR, one entry per CDR3 protein. Among a few hundred thousand distinct CDR3 sequences listed, about 20% were seen once. The sample belongs to a study of T-cell memory formation after mild COVID-19. Study-wide background: Most TCR clusters belonged to a single donor.

Study-wide findings and caveats: CD4+ contracting clones were found mainly in CM and EM, and CD8+ ones in EMRA. Memory sampled before infection contained some responding clones, suggesting cross-reactive memory joined. Day 37-peaking second-wave clones had unconfirmed SARS-CoV-2 specificity.

Germline CDR1 reads MDHEN; CDR2 reads SYDVKM. Unmatched junction bases numbered 4, after V lost 6 bases and J lost 3 bases. The CDR3 contains 13 residues. This TCR was sampled from a man aged 18-30 years who had mild COVID-19 (a few samples of this study predate the infection). Cell type and time point are not known. Sequencing was done on a sample of PBMCs or a T cell subset sorted from them (not recorded which). This chain connects TRBV28 to TRBJ1-2; 7 bases align to TRBD1. The CDR3 DNA is TGTGCCAGCAGCTCCGGACAGGACTATGGCTACACCTTA. Its protein is CASSSGQDYGYTL.